Sequencing of this T cell receptor beta chain was carried out in a study of OX40 agonist ivuxolimab in advanced cancers. Whole-study context: Averaging 60 years in age, with a range of about 20 to 90, the cohort was about 83% male. Findings and limits, study-wide: Expanded peripheral T cell antigen specificity was not determined. Compared with CD4+, CD8+ T cells on average had more expanded clones.

Points on this clone: Its antigen is not identified.

From germline, CDR1 is LNHDA and CDR2 SQIVND (reference sequence). The CDR3 contains 15 residues. The V end was cut by 0 bases, the J end by 4 bases, with 12 bases between. Sequenced by immunoSEQ multiplex PCR; TCRdb stores in-frame clones only, minus some. The sample shows roughly 86,000 clones, 92% of them seen only once. Blood draws occurred at baseline, cycle 4 day 1, and cycle 7 day 1. The receptor was isolated from an adult with an advanced solid tumor such as melanoma, head and neck, liver or kidney cancer. The V call is TRBV19, the J call TRBJ1-2; D gene unclear. This sample comprised CD4+ or CD8+ T cells sorted from blood, obtained in a trial of the OX40 agonist ivuxolimab. CDR3 loop: CASSIDRGSSYGYTF. CDR3 nucleotides: TGTGCCAGTAGTATAGACCGCGGGTCCTCCTATGGCTACACCTTC.